Listed here are 9 T cell receptor beta chains from one sample, sequenced in a study of shared clonotypes between healthy human individuals. The table came from immunoSEQ multiplex PCR; TCRdb's copy has only in-frame clones and leaves some out. This table holds around 1.5 million clones, nearly 99% found once. The sample was naive CD4+ T cells sorted from blood. Subset of the sample: CD45RA+ positively selected. Receptors originate from a man younger than 45 in good health.

The chain has TRBV9 and TRBJ2-6; no reliable D call. The CDR3 has 15 residues. V lost 4 bases to trimming and J lost 1 base, with 9 bases between them. Germline V lookup: CDR1 SGDLS, CDR2 YYNGEE. CDR3 coding DNA: TGTGCCAGCAGCTCCTACACATCTGGGGCCAACGTCCTGACTTTC. Translation gives CASSSYTSGANVLTF.

With respect to this clone: Additional DNA sequences in this sample encode the identical CDR3. The chain combines TRBV10-3 with TRBJ2-1; unclear D gene. CDR1 is ENHRY and CDR2 is SYGVKD in the germline V gene. The V end was cut by 2 bases, the J end by 6 bases, with 2 bases between. CDR3 size: 11 residues. CDR3 sequence reads: CAISEINEQFF. In nucleotides, the CDR3 is TGTGCCATCAGTGAGATCAATGAGCAGTTCTTC.

The gene calls are TRBV27 and TRBJ2-7, with 9 positions matching TRBD2. With V trimmed by 4 bases and J by 2 bases, 12 bases remained unmatched. The CDR3 spans 17 residues. Germline lookup yields CDR1 MNHEY and CDR2 SMNVEV (reference sequence). This CDR3 reads CASSSNIVAGVTYEQYF. Written as DNA, the CDR3 is TGTGCCAGCAGTTCGAACATCGTAGCGGGAGTGACCTACGAGCAGTACTTC.

V usage is TRBV7-4 and J usage is TRBJ2-7; 7 bases agree with TRBD2. The germline V gene encodes CDR1 SGHVT and CDR2 SQSDAQ. This CDR3 has 18 residues. Losses at the gene ends were 6 bases for V and 3 bases for J; bases not matched to a gene: 20. The CDR3 sequence is CASSNEIQWVGGSYEQYF. The DNA of the CDR3 is TGTGCCAGCAGTAACGAGATACAGTGGGTCGGCGGGAGCTACGAGCAGTACTTC. Looking up the rest from reference TRBV7-4 and TRBJ2-7 gives the full variable domain: GAGVSQSPRYKVAKRGRDVALRCDSISGHVTLYWYRQTLGQGSEVLTYSQSDAQRDKSGRPSGRFSAERPERSVSTLKIQRTEQGDSAVYLCASSNEIQWVGGSYEQYFGPGTRLTVT.

The CDR3 nucleotides read TGCGCCAGCAGCTTTCGACTAGCGGGAGATACCGGGGAGCTGTTTTTT. Translation gives CASSFRLAGDTGELFF. The rearrangement links TRBV5-1 to TRBJ2-2, with 12 bases lining up with TRBD2. V shed 2 bases, J shed 5 bases, and the junction held 4 bases outside the gene matches. Germline V gene lookup returns CDR1 SGHRS and CDR2 YFSETQ. The CDR3 covers 16 residues.

V is TRBV16 and J is TRBJ2-1; D is tentatively TRBD1 or TRBD2 (5 bases each). Germline V gene sequence: CDR1 KGHSY, CDR2 FQNENV. This CDR3 contains 16 residues. V lost 2 bases and J 5 bases, leaving 16 bases between the germline ends. CDR3 DNA: TGTGCCAGCAGCCAAAGGGGTCGGGGACCAAACAATGAGCAGTTCTTC. Amino acid sequence: CASSQRGRGPNNEQFF.

The V and J genes are TRBV19 and TRBJ2-2; no reliable D call. Germline CDR1 and CDR2: LNHDA and SQIVND (reference sequence). This CDR3 has 14 amino acids. V gave up 10 bases and J gave up 2 bases, with 14 bases separating them. CDR3 DNA sequence: TGTGCCACCCGACTCCCATTCAACACCGGGGAGCTGTTTTTT. It codes for CATRLPFNTGELFF.

This sequence joins TRBV28 and TRBJ2-7; 10 positions match TRBD2. The V gene end was trimmed by 6 bases and the J gene end by 3 bases; junction bases not matched to a gene: 11. From germline, CDR1 is MDHEN and CDR2 SYDVKM. The CDR3 loop spans 16 amino acids. The CDR3 region is CASSVGPLAGVYEQYF. In nucleotides, the CDR3 is TGTGCCAGCAGCGTGGGACCTCTAGCGGGAGTCTACGAGCAGTACTTC.

With respect to this clone: The same CDR3 also results from other DNA sequences found in this sample. The gene calls are TRBV28 and TRBJ2-1; TRBD2 matches 8 bases. Germline CDR1 and CDR2: MDHEN and SYDVKM. V lost 3 bases to trimming and J lost 1 base; unmatched junction nucleotides: 2. The CDR3 spans 15 residues. For the CDR3, the DNA is TGTGCCAGCAGTTTTCGGGGGGGGTCCTACAATGAGCAGTTCTTC. The encoded protein is CASSFRGGSYNEQFF.